This TCR beta chain was sequenced for a study of cytotoxic CD8 clonotypes in ibrutinib-treated CLL. At the level of the study: Partial responses numbered some 25 and complete responses 2; after a median approximately 70 months, roughly 15 stayed remitted and roughly twelve progressed.

Repertoires were generated with immunoSEQ multiplex PCR, while TCRdb's copy carries only in-frame clones and drops some. The table lists some 170,000 clones, approximately 90% of them singletons. In this sample, this clone turned up once. Its antigen is still unknown. The CDR3 length is 18 residues. Per the germline V gene, CDR1 is KGHSH and CDR2 is LQKENI. V lost 1 base and J lost 0; bases outside the gene matches: 9. Notes on the study in general: Sampling of sustained-remission and progressing patients occurred at differing times.

Sequencing used PBMCs, obtained at disease progression, from a patient treated with ibrutinib. The chain joins TRBV18 to TRBJ2-1; 7 positions match TRBD2. The sequence came from a human donor with chronic lymphocytic leukemia. The CDR3 DNA follows: TGTGCCAGCTCACCACAGCAAATCAGCGGGACCTCCTACAATGAGCAGTTCTTC. This encodes CASSPQQISGTSYNEQFF.